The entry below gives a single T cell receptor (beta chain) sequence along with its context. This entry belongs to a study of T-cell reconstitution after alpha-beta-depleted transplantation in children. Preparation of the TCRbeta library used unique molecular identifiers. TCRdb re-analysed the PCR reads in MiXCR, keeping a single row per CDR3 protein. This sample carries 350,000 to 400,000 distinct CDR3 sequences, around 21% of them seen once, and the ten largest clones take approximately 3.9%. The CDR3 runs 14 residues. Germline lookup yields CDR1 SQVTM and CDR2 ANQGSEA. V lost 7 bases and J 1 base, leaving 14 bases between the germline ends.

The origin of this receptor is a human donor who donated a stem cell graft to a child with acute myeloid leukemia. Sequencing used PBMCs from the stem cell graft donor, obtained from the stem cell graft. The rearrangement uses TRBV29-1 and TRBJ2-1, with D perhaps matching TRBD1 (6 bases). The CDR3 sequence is CSADRPESYNEQFF. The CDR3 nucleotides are TGCAGCGCAGACAGGCCGGAATCCTACAATGAGCAGTTCTTC.